The 16 T cell receptor beta chains reported below all come from one sample, sequenced in a study of blood T cell repertoires in COVID-19. Measured with immunoSEQ multiplex PCR; TCRdb has only the in-frame clones, and not every one. This table has some 150,000 clones, roughly 89% appearing once. The specimen sequenced was peripheral blood. The receptor source for this set is an older woman who had recovered from COVID-19.

The V and J genes are TRBV2 and TRBJ1-4; 7 bases are shared with TRBD1. Germline V gives CDR1 SNHLY, CDR2 FYNNEI. The CDR3 is 16 residues long. The ends lost 1 base at V and 8 bases at J; junction bases unmatched: 10. CDR3 region: CASSEGVDREGEKLFF. The DNA of the CDR3 is TGTGCCAGCAGTGAAGGGGTCGACAGGGAAGGCGAAAAACTGTTTTTT.

The rearrangement joins TRBV7-9 to TRBJ1-4; D is undetermined. The germline CDR1 and CDR2 sequences are SEHNR and FQNEAQ (reference sequence). The CDR3 length is 14 residues. The V and J ends lost 3 bases and 7 bases respectively, with 12 bases between them. In DNA, the CDR3 is TGTGCCAGCAGCTTGCGAGAGTTTGGTGAAAAACTGTTTTTT. It codes for CASSLREFGEKLFF.

This chain uses TRBV14 with TRBJ1-5; no firm D call. The CDR3 length is 17 residues. Between the trimmed V and J ends, which lost 1 base and 4 bases, there was a span of 17 bases. Germline CDR1 and CDR2: SGHDN and FVKESK. The CDR3: CASSQVGESRPNQPQHF. CDR3 bases: TGTGCCAGCAGCCAAGTGGGCGAATCCCGACCGAATCAGCCCCAGCATTTT.

The rearrangement links TRBV24-1 to TRBJ1-1; weak D call: TRBD1 (5 bases). V lost 8 bases and J 4 bases, leaving 13 bases between the germline ends. This CDR3 contains 13 residues. The germline V gene has CDR1 KGHDR and CDR2 SFDVKD. The CDR3 is CATMGGGGTEAFF. The CDR3 nucleotides read TGTGCCACCATGGGGGGTGGGGGCACTGAAGCTTTCTTT.

The chain uses TRBV2 and TRBJ2-3; TRBD2 matches at 13 bases. Germline values: CDR1 SNHLY, CDR2 FYNNEI. V gave up 6 bases and J gave up 0 bases; unmatched junction bases: 9. The CDR3 contains 18 residues. CDR3: CASRLTSGGITSTDTQYF. The CDR3 nucleotides read TGTGCCAGCAGATTGACTAGCGGGGGGATAACTAGCACAGATACGCAGTATTTT.

V usage is TRBV6-5 and J usage is TRBJ2-7, with TRBD1 matching over 7 bases. CDR1 and CDR2 from the germline V gene are MNHEY and SVGAGI. CDR3 length: 14 amino acids. V trimming: 6 bases; J trimming: 7 bases; junction bases outside the gene matches: 12. The CDR3 DNA is TGTGCCAGCAGACGCACAGGGGCGATTGTGGAGCAGTACTTC. Protein: CASRRTGAIVEQYF.

This clone appeared once. The V gene is TRBV5-1, the J gene TRBJ1-2; D possibly corresponds to TRBD1 (5 bases). The CDR3 totals 17 residues. V was shortened by 1 base and J by 6 bases, with 22 bases between the two germline ends. The germline CDR1 and CDR2 sequences are SGHRS and YFSETQ. The CDR3 DNA reads TGCGCCAGCAGCTTGCAACCGCCAGGGAACCCAGGCGATGGCTACACCTTC. This translates into CASSLQPPGNPGDGYTF.

V and J are TRBV5-6 and TRBJ2-2, with TRBD1 as a possible D gene (5 bases). The germline gives CDR1 SGHDT, CDR2 YYEEEE. Between the trimmed V and J ends, which lost 1 base and 0 bases, there was a span of 10 bases. The CDR3 has 16 residues. The CDR3 here is CASSLYRTANTGELFF. DNA of the CDR3: TGTGCCAGCAGCTTGTACAGGACGGCGAACACCGGGGAGCTGTTTTTT.

The V and J genes are TRBV7-2 and TRBJ2-1, with TRBD2 as a possible D gene (6 bases). The ends were cut back, 0 bases at V and 1 base at J, with 19 bases in the middle. CDR1 is SGHTA and CDR2 is FQGNSA in the germline V gene. This CDR3 has 19 residues. The CDR3 spells CASSLAISRLVKSYNEQFF. The CDR3 nucleotides are TGTGCCAGCAGCTTAGCTATTTCGAGACTAGTAAAGTCCTACAATGAGCAGTTCTTC.

CDR3 in amino acids: CASSSGLPGAGELFF. CDR3 DNA: TGCGCCAGCAGCTCCGGACTCCCGGGCGCCGGGGAGCTGTTTTTT. The rearrangement links TRBV5-1 to TRBJ2-2; D possibly corresponds to TRBD2 (5 bases). The CDR3 consists of 15 residues. Germline CDR1 is SGHRS and CDR2 is YFSETQ. Deletions cut 3 bases from V and 6 bases from J, with 15 bases between. Drawing the rest from reference TRBV5-1 and TRBJ2-2, the complete variable domain is KAGVTQTPRYLIKTRGQQVTLSCSPISGHRSVSWYQQTPGQGLQFLFEYFSETQRNKGNFPGRFSGRQFSNSRSEMNVSTLELGDSALYLCASSSGLPGAGELFFGEGSRLTVL.

The chain recombines TRBV7-9 with TRBJ2-1; D ambiguous. The ends were cut back, 0 bases at V and 8 bases at J, with 8 bases in the middle. Germline V gene data show CDR1 as SEHNR and CDR2 as FQNEAQ (reference sequence). The CDR3 loop spans 13 amino acids. CDR3 in amino acids: CASSLAVADEQFF. DNA for the CDR3: TGTGCCAGCAGCTTAGCTGTAGCCGATGAGCAGTTCTTC.

This clone was detected once. This rearrangement joins TRBV10-3 to TRBJ1-1; no definite D call. The CDR3 spans 15 residues. V gave up 0 bases and J gave up 7 bases, with 15 bases separating them. CDR1 is ENHRY, CDR2 SYGVKD, per germline. The CDR3 reads CAISESDGERREAFF. DNA of the CDR3: TGTGCCATCAGTGAGTCGGACGGAGAGCGGCGTGAAGCTTTCTTT.

The chain has TRBV6-2 or TRBV6-3 and TRBJ1-6; 10 nucleotides match TRBD1. Germline CDR1 reads MNHEY; CDR2 reads SVGEGT. The ends lost 2 bases at V and 8 bases at J; junction bases unmatched: 6. The CDR3 loop spans 16 amino acids. CDR3 nucleotide sequence: TGTGCCAGCAGTTACGACGACAGGGGGCCCTATTCACCCCTCCACTTT. As protein: CASSYDDRGPYSPLHF.

The rearrangement joins TRBV28 to TRBJ1-4; D remains unclear. CDR1 is MDHEN and CDR2 is SYDVKM in the germline V gene. CDR3 size: 17 residues. V was clipped by 1 base and J by 2 bases, with 14 bases between them. The CDR3 loop reads CASSLFGRVATNEKLFF. In nucleotides, the CDR3 is TGTGCCAGCAGTTTATTCGGTCGGGTGGCGACTAATGAAAAACTGTTTTTT.

This clone was seen a handful of times. V is TRBV9 and J is TRBJ2-1; D might be TRBD1 (6 bases). The CDR3 consists of 15 residues. V was trimmed by 4 bases and J by 1 base, leaving 12 bases between them. The germline CDR1 and CDR2 sequences are SGDLS and YYNGEE. The CDR3 region has the DNA TGTGCCAGCAGCTTTACAGGGTCTTCCTACAATGAGCAGTTCTTC. Amino acid sequence: CASSFTGSSYNEQFF.

This chain uses TRBV9 with TRBJ1-4, with TRBD1 identical over 7 bases. In germline, CDR1 is SGDLS, CDR2 YYNGEE. J gave up 4 bases and V 2 bases, and 5 bases lay outside the gene matches. The CDR3 length is 15 residues. The CDR3 DNA reads TGTGCCAGCAGCGTCAGGGGGGAGTTTAATGAAAAACTGTTTTTT. This translates into CASSVRGEFNEKLFF.